These 26 T cell receptor beta chains originate from one sample sequenced in a study of T cell responses to AZD1222 COVID-19 vaccine. Some clones are missing from TCRdb's copy, which holds only in-frame ones; the method was immunoSEQ multiplex PCR. The sample gives roughly 130,000 clones, roughly 93% of which show up once; around 7% is in the top ten. Sequenced here: peripheral blood, sampled on day 0 of AZD1222 vaccination. Source of these receptors: an adult in good health.

This rearrangement joins TRBV7-9 to TRBJ1-5; D not certain. Germline CDR1 SEHNR, CDR2 FQNEAQ (reference sequence). Trimming took off 5 bases at V and 7 bases at J, with 9 bases between the two ends. The CDR3 has 12 amino acids. CDR3 bases: TGTGCCAGCAGCCCCGCCGGCCAGCCCCAGCATTTT. Protein: CASSPAGQPQHF.

The chain is built from TRBV5-1 and TRBJ1-1; D is perhaps TRBD1 (5 bases). The CDR3 runs 14 residues. V lost 3 bases and J 3 bases, leaving 12 bases between the germline ends. Per germline, CDR1 SGHRS and CDR2 YFSETQ. The CDR3 DNA reads as TGCGCCAGCAGCTCGGACGGGACTCACACTGAAGCTTTCTTT. Its protein is CASSSDGTHTEAFF.

The V call is TRBV3-1 (or the pseudogene TRBV3-2), the J call TRBJ2-2; a possible D gene is TRBD1 (5 bases). The CDR3 contains 16 residues. V shed 6 bases and J shed 3 bases, with 17 bases lying between them. The germline gives CDR1 LGHDT, CDR2 YNNKEL (reference sequence). As DNA, the CDR3 is TGTGCCAGCAGTCGGCAGGGTGGGGTTTACACCGGGGAGCTGTTTTTT. Translating gives CASSRQGGVYTGELFF.

The V and J genes are TRBV4-2 and TRBJ2-1; 7 nucleotides line up with TRBD2. Germline loops: CDR1 LGHNA, CDR2 YNFKEQ. J was trimmed by 7 bases and V by 0 bases; bases with no gene match: 9. The CDR3 is made up of 16 amino acids. CDR3 sequence (DNA): TGTGCCAGCAGCCAAGATGAGGCTAGCGGATTAAATGAGCAGTTCTTC. This translates into CASSQDEASGLNEQFF.

The chain couples TRBV6-5 to TRBJ1-2; D remains ambiguous. In germline, CDR1 is MNHEY, CDR2 SVGAGI. This CDR3 contains 13 residues. V lost 6 bases and J 7 bases, leaving 15 bases between the germline ends. The CDR3 sequence: CASSQTPRAGYTF. The CDR3 DNA reads as TGTGCCAGCAGCCAGACACCCCGGGCTGGCTACACCTTC.

The chain uses TRBV4-2 and TRBJ1-2; 8 bases map to TRBD1. V lost 2 bases, J lost 2 bases, and 1 base stayed unmatched. The length of the CDR3 is 14 residues. Germline assignment: CDR1 LGHNA and CDR2 YNFKEQ. CDR3 protein: CASSQNRGNYGYTF. The DNA for the CDR3 is TGTGCCAGCAGCCAAAACAGGGGGAACTATGGCTACACCTTC.

The rearrangement joins TRBV30 to TRBJ2-5, with a possible D match to TRBD2 (5 bases). CDR3 length: 11 residues. Between the trimmed V and J ends, which lost 4 bases and 7 bases, there was a span of 10 bases. Per germline, CDR1 GTSNPN and CDR2 SVGIG (reference sequence). The DNA of the CDR3 is TGTGCCTGGATCGTAGGAGGGACCCAGTACTTC. Translated, it gives CAWIVGGTQYF.

The genes are TRBV2 and TRBJ1-2; D is unresolved. Trimming pared 6 bases from V and 3 bases from J, leaving 14 bases between. Germline CDR1 reads SNHLY; CDR2 reads FYNNEI. This CDR3 has 14 amino acids. The CDR3 nucleotides are TGTGCCAGCAGGGCAGGATCCCCAGACTATGGCTACACCTTC. This gives the protein CASRAGSPDYGYTF.

V and J are TRBV7-9 and TRBJ2-7; D remains unclear. Germline V gives CDR1 SEHNR, CDR2 FQNEAQ (reference sequence). The CDR3 covers 13 residues. Trimming left V 0 bases short and J 6 bases short, with 9 bases between. This CDR3 is CASSLATPLEQYF. The CDR3 DNA follows: TGTGCCAGCAGCTTAGCGACACCCCTCGAGCAGTACTTC.

The chain links TRBV28 to TRBJ2-1; TRBD2 matches at 12 bases. In germline, CDR1 is MDHEN, CDR2 SYDVKM. V shed 5 bases and J 7 bases; nucleotides not matched to a gene: 3. The CDR3 contains 14 residues. The CDR3 protein is CASSTSGRRNEQFF. The CDR3 coding sequence is TGTGCCAGCAGTACTAGCGGGAGGCGGAATGAGCAGTTCTTC.

The chain carries TRBV7-9 and TRBJ1-4; tentatively, D is TRBD1 (5 bases). V lost 1 base to trimming and J lost 2 bases, with 8 bases between them. This CDR3 contains 15 residues. In germline, CDR1 is SEHNR, CDR2 FQNEAQ (reference sequence). CDR3 sequence (DNA): TGTGCCAGCAGCTTAGTTGGGGGGACTAATGAAAAACTGTTTTTT. It translates to CASSLVGGTNEKLFF.

This chain uses TRBV7-2 with TRBJ2-3; the match to TRBD2 covers 10 bases. The V gene end was trimmed by 5 bases and the J gene end by 2 bases; junction bases not matched to a gene: 7. CDR1 and CDR2 (germline): SGHTA, FQGNSA. The CDR3 totals 16 residues. The CDR3 region has the DNA TGTGCCAGCAGCCCTCTAGCGGGAGTCTCCACAGATACGCAGTATTTT. Translation gives CASSPLAGVSTDTQYF. Combining the CDR3 with reference TRBV7-2 and TRBJ2-3 gives the whole variable domain GAGVSQSPSNKVTEKGKDVELRCDPISGHTALYWYRQSLGQGLEFLIYFQGNSAPDKSGLPSDRFSAERTGGSVSTLTIQRTQQEDSAVYLCASSPLAGVSTDTQYFGPGTRLTVL.

CDR3 DNA sequence: TGTGCCTGGAGTCGGACACAGGGGAACACTGAAGCTTTCTTT. It codes for CAWSRTQGNTEAFF. The chain links TRBV30 to TRBJ1-1; possible D gene TRBD1, 6 bases. CDR3 length equals 14 residues. Germline assignment: CDR1 GTSNPN and CDR2 SVGIG (reference sequence). The ends were cut back, 2 bases at V and 1 base at J, with 11 bases in the middle.

This clone was found once. The chain uses TRBV5-6 and TRBJ1-1; maybe TRBD1 (5 bases). V lost 0 bases and J lost 0, with 9 bases in between. The CDR3 is made up of 15 amino acids. Germline CDR1 is SGHDT and CDR2 is YYEEEE. CDR3 nucleotide sequence: TGTGCCAGCAGCTTGGTTGGCAGGGTGAACACTGAAGCTTTCTTT. This sequence encodes CASSLVGRVNTEAFF. The full variable domain, its missing parts supplied by reference TRBV5-6 and TRBJ1-1, is DAGVTQSPTHLIKTRGQQVTLRCSPKSGHDTVSWYQQALGQGPQFIFQYYEEEERQRGNFPDRFSGHQFPNYSSELNVNALLLGDSALYLCASSLVGRVNTEAFFGQGTRLTVV.

This rearrangement joins TRBV9 to TRBJ1-2; 9 bases match TRBD1. Germline V gene lookup returns CDR1 SGDLS and CDR2 YYNGEE. The CDR3 length is 15 residues. Trimming at V came to 4 bases and at J to 2 bases, leaving 6 bases not matched to a gene. This CDR3 is CASSPRTGVNYGYTF. The CDR3 nucleotides read TGTGCCAGCAGCCCACGGACAGGGGTCAACTATGGCTACACCTTC.

The chain is built from TRBV7-8 and TRBJ2-7, with 7 nucleotides matching TRBD1. V lost 3 bases to trimming and J lost 6 bases; unmatched junction nucleotides: 14. Germline CDR1 SGHVS, CDR2 FQNEAQ. The CDR3 runs 16 residues. CDR3 nucleotide sequence: TGTGCCAGCAGCTTTTTCTTTGGGACAGCCGAGAGCGAGCAGTACTTC. Its translation is CASSFFFGTAESEQYF.

This chain joins TRBV27 and TRBJ2-7; 13 bases map to TRBD2. CDR1 and CDR2 from the germline V gene are MNHEY and SMNVEV (reference sequence). The CDR3 covers 13 residues. Trimming removed 6 bases from V and 9 bases from J; junction bases left unmatched: 5. The DNA for the CDR3 is TGTGCCAGCAGACTAGCGGGAGGGCCTAGGCAGTACTTC. Encoded protein: CASRLAGGPRQYF.

The chain employs TRBV6-6 and TRBJ1-2; 7 nucleotides line up with TRBD1. CDR1 is MNHNY, CDR2 SVGAGI, per germline (reference sequence). CDR3 size: 14 residues. Germline trimming cut 4 bases from V and 6 bases from J; bases unmatched to any gene: 8. CDR3 in amino acids: CASSFNDRADGYTF. The CDR3 DNA follows: TGTGCCAGCAGTTTCAACGACAGGGCGGATGGCTACACCTTC.

The rearrangement joins TRBV3-1 (or the pseudogene TRBV3-2) to TRBJ1-5; possibly TRBD1 for D (6 bases). The CDR3 sequence is 16 residues long. V dropped 2 bases and J dropped 6 bases, with 17 bases sitting between them. CDR1 is LGHDT and CDR2 is YNNKEL in the germline V gene (reference sequence). The CDR3, as DNA: TGTGCCAGCAGCCAATGGGGGCAGGCGGGGGGTCAGCCCCAGCATTTT. Amino acid sequence: CASSQWGQAGGQPQHF.

The V and J genes are TRBV9 and TRBJ2-5, with 9 bases lining up with TRBD2. The CDR3 totals 15 residues. Germline-derived CDR1 and CDR2 are SGDLS and YYNGEE. The junction had 4 bases not matched to a gene; V was cut back by 0 bases and J by 4 bases. Here the CDR3 reads CASSVGLAGAETQYF. CDR3 nucleotide sequence: TGTGCCAGCAGCGTAGGGTTAGCGGGAGCAGAGACCCAGTACTTC.

The chain uses TRBV1 and TRBJ1-5; the D call in the table, TRBD1, was not verified against the DNA. TRBV1 is shown as a pseudogene. This CDR3 region has 14 residues. In DNA form, the CDR3 reads TGCACCAGCCCCGGAAGGGGCCTCAATCAGCCCCAGCATTTT. It is translated as CTSPGRGLNQPQHF.

This sequence joins TRBV5-1 and TRBJ2-5, with D perhaps being TRBD1 or TRBD2 (5 bases each). The CDR3 totals 16 residues. CDR1 SGHRS and CDR2 YFSETQ come from the germline V gene. Trimming left V 4 bases short and J 0 bases short, with 16 bases between. The CDR3 DNA sequence: TGCGCCAGCAGCCTGGGGCGGGCGAAGTACCAAGAGACCCAGTACTTC. Translation gives CASSLGRAKYQETQYF.

The chain has TRBV7-2 and TRBJ1-5, with a weak D call TRBD1 (6 bases). V lost 1 base and J 2 bases, leaving 12 bases between the germline ends. The V gene's germline CDR1 is SGHTA and CDR2 FQGNSA. CDR3 size: 16 residues. The CDR3 coding sequence is TGTGCCAGCAGCTTAGAGAGGGGGTCTGGCAATCAGCCCCAGCATTTT. Protein sequence: CASSLERGSGNQPQHF.

This rearrangement joins TRBV2 to TRBJ2-5, with D perhaps given as TRBD1 or TRBD2 (5 bases each). Germline V gives CDR1 SNHLY, CDR2 FYNNEI. Trimming pared 6 bases from V and 7 bases from J, leaving 15 bases between. The CDR3 totals 13 residues. The CDR3 region is CASSRDRTGTQYF. The CDR3, as DNA: TGTGCCAGCAGCCGGGACCGCACAGGGACCCAGTACTTC.

This clone occurred once. V is TRBV5-4 and J is TRBJ1-1; D is possibly TRBD1 (5 bases). Germline V lookup: CDR1 SGHNT, CDR2 YYREEE (reference sequence). The germline V and J ends were trimmed by 0 bases and 1 base, with 13 bases remaining between them. This CDR3 spans 16 amino acids. CDR3 sequence (DNA): TGTGCCAGCAGCTTGGCGGCAGGGTTCAGGAACACTGAAGCTTTCTTT. This codes for CASSLAAGFRNTEAFF.

This clone was recorded only once. V usage is TRBV13 and J usage is TRBJ1-2; no clear D. This CDR3 contains 13 residues. V was clipped by 3 bases and J by 8 bases, with 13 bases between them. CDR1 is PRHDT and CDR2 is FYEKMQ in the germline V gene (reference sequence). The CDR3 is CASSLFGSLGYTF. For the CDR3, the DNA is TGTGCCAGCAGCTTGTTCGGCAGTCTGGGCTACACCTTC.